This T cell receptor beta chain was recorded in a study of blood T cells in healthy people across ages. With a J-beta primer mix and a sample-barcoded 5' primer, a second PCR ran about 7 to 11 cycles. MiXCR, applied by TCRdb to the 5' RACE reads, yields one record per CDR3 protein. This sample has more than 500,000 distinct CDR3 sequences; over 25% occur once, and the top ten carry roughly 3.5%. V trimming: 2 bases; J trimming: 6 bases; junction bases outside the gene matches: 1. Per germline, CDR1 MNHEY and CDR2 SVGAGI. The CDR3 contains 13 residues. This same sample was also part of a study on T cells of mothers and their children. As that report states: A few healthy Caucasian mothers gave samples, and so did their six children. Reads obtained per mother exceeded 9.5 million TCR beta CDR3 reads, with several million obtained per child.

Specimen: blood. J is TRBJ2-7 and V is TRBV6-5; 10 bases line up with TRBD1. The source of this sequence is a boy aged 2 to 10 in good health. This chain's CDR3 is CASSYRDRGEQYF. DNA of the CDR3: TGTGCCAGCAGTTACCGGGACAGGGGCGAGCAGTACTTC.